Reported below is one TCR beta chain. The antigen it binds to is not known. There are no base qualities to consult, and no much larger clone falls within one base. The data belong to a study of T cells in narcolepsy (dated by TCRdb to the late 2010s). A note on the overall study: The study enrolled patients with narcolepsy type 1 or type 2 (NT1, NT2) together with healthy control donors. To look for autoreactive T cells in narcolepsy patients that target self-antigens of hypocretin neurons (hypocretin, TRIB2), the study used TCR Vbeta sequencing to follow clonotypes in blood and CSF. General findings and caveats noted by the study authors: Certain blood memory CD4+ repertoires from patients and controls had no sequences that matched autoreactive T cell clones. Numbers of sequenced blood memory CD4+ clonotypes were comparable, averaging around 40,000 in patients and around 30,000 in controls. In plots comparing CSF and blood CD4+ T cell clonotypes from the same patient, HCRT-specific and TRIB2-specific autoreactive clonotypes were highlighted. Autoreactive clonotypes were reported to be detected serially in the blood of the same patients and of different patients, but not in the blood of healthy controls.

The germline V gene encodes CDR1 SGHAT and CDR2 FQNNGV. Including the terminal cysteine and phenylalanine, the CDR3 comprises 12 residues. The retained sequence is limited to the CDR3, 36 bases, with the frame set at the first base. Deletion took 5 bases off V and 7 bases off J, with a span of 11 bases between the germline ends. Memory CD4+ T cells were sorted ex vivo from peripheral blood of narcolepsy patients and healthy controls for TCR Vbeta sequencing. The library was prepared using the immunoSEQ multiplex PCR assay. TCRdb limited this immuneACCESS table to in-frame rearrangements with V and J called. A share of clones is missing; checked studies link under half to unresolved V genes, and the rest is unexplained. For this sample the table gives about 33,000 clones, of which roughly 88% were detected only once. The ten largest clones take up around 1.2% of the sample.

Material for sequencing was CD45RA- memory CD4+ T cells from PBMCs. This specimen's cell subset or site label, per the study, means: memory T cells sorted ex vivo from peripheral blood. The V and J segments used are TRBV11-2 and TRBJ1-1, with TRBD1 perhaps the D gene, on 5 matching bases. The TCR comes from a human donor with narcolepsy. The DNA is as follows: TGTGCCAGCAGCAGTACAGGTATTGAAGCTTTCTTT. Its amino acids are CASSSTGIEAFF.